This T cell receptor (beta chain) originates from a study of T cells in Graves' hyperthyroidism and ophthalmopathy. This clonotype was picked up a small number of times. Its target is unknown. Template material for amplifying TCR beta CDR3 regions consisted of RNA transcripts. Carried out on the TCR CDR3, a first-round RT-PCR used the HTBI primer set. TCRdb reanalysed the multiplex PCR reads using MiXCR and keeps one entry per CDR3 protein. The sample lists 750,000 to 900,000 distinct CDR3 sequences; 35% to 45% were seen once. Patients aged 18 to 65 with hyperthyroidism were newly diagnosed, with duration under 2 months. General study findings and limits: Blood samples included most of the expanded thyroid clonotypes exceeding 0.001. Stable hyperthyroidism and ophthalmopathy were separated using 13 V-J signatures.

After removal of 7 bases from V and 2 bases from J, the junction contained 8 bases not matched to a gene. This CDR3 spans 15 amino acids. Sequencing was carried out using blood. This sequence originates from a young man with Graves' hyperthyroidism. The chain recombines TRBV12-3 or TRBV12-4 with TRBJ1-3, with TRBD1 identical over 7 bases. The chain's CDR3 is CASTLDRVPGNTIYF. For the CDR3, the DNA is TGTGCCAGCACTCTCGACAGGGTCCCTGGAAACACCATATATTTT.